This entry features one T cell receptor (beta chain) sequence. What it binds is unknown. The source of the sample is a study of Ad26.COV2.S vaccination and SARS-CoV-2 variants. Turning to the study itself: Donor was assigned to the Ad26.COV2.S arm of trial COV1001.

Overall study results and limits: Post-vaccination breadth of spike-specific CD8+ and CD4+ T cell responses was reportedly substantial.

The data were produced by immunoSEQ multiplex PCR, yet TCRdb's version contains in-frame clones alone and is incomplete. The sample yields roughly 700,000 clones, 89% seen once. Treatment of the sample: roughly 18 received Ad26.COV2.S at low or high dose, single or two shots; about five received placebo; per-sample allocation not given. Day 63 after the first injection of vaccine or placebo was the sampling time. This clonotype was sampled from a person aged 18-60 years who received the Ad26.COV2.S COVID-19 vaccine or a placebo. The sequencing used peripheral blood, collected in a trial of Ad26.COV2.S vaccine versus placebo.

As DNA, the CDR3 is TGTGCCAGCAGCGCGGACAGGGGGCGGGATACGCAGTATTTT. This sequence encodes CASSADRGRDTQYF. The chain has TRBV5-4 and TRBJ2-3; 11 nucleotides agree with TRBD1. J gave up 6 bases and V 4 bases, and 4 bases lay outside the gene matches. Germline V CDR1 and CDR2: SGHNT, YYREEE (reference sequence). The CDR3 has 14 residues.